These 5 T cell receptor beta chains share one sample of origin, sequenced in a study of Graves' ophthalmopathy and Graves' hyperthyroidism. The study amplified TCR beta CDR3 regions using RNA transcripts. First-round RT-PCR employed HTBI primers, with a second-round multiplex PCR after it. In TCRdb, the multiplex PCR reads were re-called with MiXCR into one record per CDR3 protein. The sample includes 1 million to 1.3 million distinct CDR3 sequences, about 36% seen only once; the top ten take more than 9.5%. Sequenced sample: peripheral blood or thyroid tissue (not recorded which). All receptors derive from an adult man with Graves' hyperthyroidism.

This clonotype has a handful of counts. As DNA, the CDR3 is TGTGCCAGCAGCCATTTTCGGGGGGGCTTAGGCAATCAGCCCCAGCATTTT. Its protein product is CASSHFRGGLGNQPQHF. The chain has TRBV7-9 and TRBJ1-5, with a tentative D call TRBD1 (6 bases). CDR1 is SEHNR and CDR2 is FQNEAQ in the germline V gene (reference sequence). Trimming left V 5 bases short and J 2 bases short, with 19 bases between. The CDR3 loop spans 17 amino acids.

In this sample, this clonotype turned up many times. V and J are TRBV4-2 and TRBJ1-6, with a possible D match to TRBD1 (6 bases). Trimming took off 0 bases at V and 7 bases at J, with 16 bases between the two ends. Per the germline V gene, CDR1 is LGHNA and CDR2 is YNFKEQ. This CDR3 has 17 residues. For the CDR3, the DNA is TGTGCCAGCAGCCAAGACGTGTACAGGGCTGGCAATTCACCCCTCCACTTT. Its protein is CASSQDVYRAGNSPLHF.

On this clonotype itself: A much larger clone lies one base from this, so it may be a read error. J is TRBJ1-1 and V is TRBV5-1; D is uncertain. Germline CDR1 and CDR2: SGHRS and YFSETQ. This CDR3 is 17 amino acids long. Trimming shortened V by 4 bases and J by 1 base, and 20 bases separated the two germline ends. CDR3 region: CASSLKPIGPRNTEAFF. CDR3 DNA sequence: TGCGCCAGCAGCCTTAAGCCGATCGGACCGAGGAACACTGAAGCTTTCTTT.

This clonotype was seen repeatedly, ten times or more. This chain joins TRBV7-9 and TRBJ1-5; 7 bases fit TRBD1. V lost 5 bases and J lost 5; bases outside the gene matches: 6. The CDR3 length is 14 residues. Germline V gene lookup returns CDR1 SEHNR and CDR2 FQNEAQ (reference sequence). The CDR3 region is CASSPQGGDQPQHF. The CDR3 DNA is TGTGCCAGCAGCCCCCAGGGGGGAGATCAGCCCCAGCATTTT.

The sample holds many counts of this clonotype. V usage is TRBV29-1 and J usage is TRBJ1-5, with 12 bases that match TRBD1. This CDR3 has 13 amino acids. V trimming: 6 bases; J trimming: 5 bases; junction bases outside the gene matches: 2. CDR1 is SQVTM, CDR2 ANQGSEA, per germline. This CDR3 reads CSVGQGADQPQHF. The CDR3 DNA follows: TGCAGCGTGGGACAGGGGGCGGATCAGCCCCAGCATTTT.